Listed below are T cell receptor beta chains from one sample, sequenced in a study of naive and memory T cell subsets. TCRdb redid the calling of the UMI-ligation and nested PCR reads with MiXCR, one entry per CDR3 protein. The repertoire holds about 90,000 distinct CDR3 sequences, 11% seen once, with more than 0.13% in the top ten. The sample consisted of naive CD4+ T cells from blood. The source of these receptors is a human donor in good health. Each CDR3 is given with its conserved first and last residue. A D gene is named only where the DNA matches it firmly. A row's size may be missing; if present it is once, few, many or a size class.

clone_size d_call j_call v_call cdr3_nt cdr3_aa
few NA TRBJ1-2 TRBV4-2 TGTGCCAGCAGCCAAGGGCCAGGAGATGGCTACACCTTC CASSQGPGDGYTF
few TRBD2 TRBJ2-1 TRBV12-3/TRBV12-4 TGTGCCAGCAGTTTGTGGGTAGCGGGAGTTGATGAGCAGTTCTTC CASSLWVAGVDEQFF
NA NA TRBJ2-6 TRBV12-3/TRBV12-4 TGTGCCAGCACTAGGAGGGGGGACCTTTTCTCTGGGGCCAACGTCCTGACTTTC CASTRRGDLFSGANVLTF
NA TRBD2 TRBJ2-1 TRBV15 TGTGCCACCAGCAGCCTAGCGGGGACCTACAATGAGCAGTTCTTC CATSSLAGTYNEQFF
many NA TRBJ2-3 TRBV12-3/TRBV12-4 TGTGCCAGCAGTCCTAGGAAGTCTAGCACAGATACGCAGTATTTT CASSPRKSSTDTQYF
many NA TRBJ1-5 TRBV20-1 TGCAGTGCTCCCGGACATAGGGATCAGCCCCAGCATTTT CSAPGHRDQPQHF
NA NA TRBJ1-2 TRBV20-1 TGCAGTGCTAGTGGTGCGCCCTATGGCTACACCTTC CSASGAPYGYTF
few NA TRBJ2-7 TRBV7-2 TGTGCCAGCAGCTTAGCAGCAGGGGTGGGCGAGCAGTACTTC CASSLAAGVGEQYF
few NA TRBJ2-7 TRBV6-2/TRBV6-3 TGTGCCAGCAGTTCGGCCGGGATAACTAGAGGCGAGCAGTACTTC CASSSAGITRGEQYF
NA TRBD1 TRBJ2-1 TRBV4-3 TGCGCCAGCAGCCACTATGGGACAGGTGACGCTAAGGAGTTCTTC CASSHYGTGDAKEFF
few TRBD1 TRBJ2-7 TRBV27 TGTGCCAGCAGGGGTCAGGGGGCGGTCGAGCAGTACTTC CASRGQGAVEQYF
NA TRBD1 TRBJ1-5 TRBV18 TGTGCCAGCTCACCTCGGACAGGGCGAGATAATCAGCCCCAGCATTTT CASSPRTGRDNQPQHF
NA TRBD2 TRBJ2-1 TRBV7-6 TGTGCCAGCAGCTTAGGACTAGCGGGAGGTCGGGGTGAGCAGTTCTTC CASSLGLAGGRGEQFF
NA NA TRBJ2-2 TRBV6-4 TGTGCCAGCAGTGGCGTAACCGGGGAGCTGTTTTTT CASSGVTGELFF
many TRBD1 TRBJ2-7 TRBV7-2 TGTGCCAGCAGCCCGAGCCTACCCGGGACAGAGGCTAATTACGAGCAGTACTTC CASSPSLPGTEANYEQYF
NA NA TRBJ1-6 TRBV19 TGTGCCAGTAAAGCGGGCTCCTATAATTCACCCCTCCACTTT CASKAGSYNSPLHF
NA NA TRBJ1-1 TRBV7-6 TGTGCCAGCAGCTTAATGGACAAGGGCGAAGCTTTCTTT CASSLMDKGEAFF
NA NA TRBJ1-6 TRBV7-2 TGTGCCAGCAGCGCCGAATCCCGGGTTAATAATTCACCCCTCCACTTT CASSAESRVNNSPLHF
NA NA TRBJ2-7 TRBV4-1 TGCGCCAGCAGCCCAGATGGCAGGTTCATCGAGGAGCAGTACTTC CASSPDGRFIEEQYF
NA TRBD2 TRBJ2-1 TRBV6-2/TRBV6-3 TGTGCCAGCAGGGGACTAGCGGTTTACGGTTACAATGAGCAGTTCTTC CASRGLAVYGYNEQFF
NA TRBD2 TRBJ2-1 TRBV20-1 TGCAGTGCTAGAGGCTATCTAGCGGGAGGGCCGGATGAGCAGTTCTTC CSARGYLAGGPDEQFF
NA NA TRBJ1-5 TRBV6-6 TGTGCCAGCACTCCACAGGGTAATAGCAATCAGCCCCAGCATTTT CASTPQGNSNQPQHF
many NA TRBJ2-5 TRBV7-2 TGTGCCAGCAGCTTAGGAGCGCCCGTCGAGACCCAGTACTTC CASSLGAPVETQYF
few TRBD1 TRBJ2-1 TRBV27 TGTGCCAGCAGCTTCAAGGACAGGGTTCGCAATGAGCAGTTCTTC CASSFKDRVRNEQFF
NA NA TRBJ2-4 TRBV18 TGTGCCAGCTCACCACAGGGGGGAGCCGGGACAGAAAGGGACATTCAGTACTTC CASSPQGGAGTERDIQYF
many NA TRBJ2-4 TRBV5-1 TGCGCCAGCACTGATTTGGCCAAAAACATTCAGTACTTC CASTDLAKNIQYF
few NA TRBJ2-3 TRBV18 TGTGCCAGCTCACCGTTGGCAGGCTCTAGCACAGATACGCAGTATTTT CASSPLAGSSTDTQYF
few NA TRBJ2-7 TRBV28 TGTGCCAGCCGGGACGGTATTTACGAGCAGTACTTC CASRDGIYEQYF
NA NA TRBJ1-1 TRBV12-3/TRBV12-4 TGTGCCAGCAGTACACACAGGGTAAGGACAACTGAAGCTTTCTTT CASSTHRVRTTEAFF
NA TRBD1 TRBJ1-5 TRBV20-1 TGCAGTGCTAGACCCGCTACAGGGGGAAGTCAGCCCCAGCATTTT CSARPATGGSQPQHF
NA TRBD2 TRBJ2-1 TRBV7-8 TGTGCCAGCAGCTTAGCGCCCCCCCCTAGCGGGAGTAGGAATGAGCAGTTCTTC CASSLAPPPSGSRNEQFF
few NA TRBJ2-2 TRBV5-1 TGCGCCAGCAGCTTTAAGGGAACGAACACCGGGGAGCTGTTTTTT CASSFKGTNTGELFF
NA TRBD2 TRBJ2-1 TRBV7-6 TGTGCCAGCAGCTTAGTCTTAGGAGCGGGAGTCTACAATGAGCAGTTCTTC CASSLVLGAGVYNEQFF
NA NA TRBJ2-1 TRBV6-5 TGTGCCAGCAGTACGGCCTCCCGAGGGGGGAAGCAGTTCTTC CASSTASRGGKQFF
many NA TRBJ2-4 TRBV27 TGTGCCAGCAGTTTCAGAGGGGGTAACATTCAGTACTTC CASSFRGGNIQYF
NA NA TRBJ1-1 TRBV18 TGTGCCAGCTCACCAACGGAACAGGGAACCGGCGCTTTCTTT CASSPTEQGTGAFF
few NA TRBJ2-2 TRBV29-1 TGCAGCGTCCAGAGGACCTACAGGAGCGGGGAGCTGTTTTTT CSVQRTYRSGELFF
NA TRBD1 TRBJ1-5 TRBV2 TGTGCCAGCAGGGCTACAGGGGGTGATGCCAATCAGCCCCAGCATTTT CASRATGGDANQPQHF
few TRBD2 TRBJ2-1 TRBV2 TGTGCCAGCAGTGAACACCTAGCGGGCCTCTCCTACAATGAGCAGTTCTTC CASSEHLAGLSYNEQFF
few NA TRBJ2-1 TRBV7-9 TGTGCCAGCAGCTTCCATACCCGACTCCCGAGCTCCTACAATGAGCAGTTCTTC CASSFHTRLPSSYNEQFF
few NA TRBJ2-6 TRBV5-4 TGTGCCAGCAATAGACACAATGCAGGAGCTGGGGCCAACGTCCTGACTTTC CASNRHNAGAGANVLTF
many NA TRBJ2-5 TRBV19 TGTGCCAGTAGTATACGAGGATTAGGAGTACAAGAGACCCAGTACTTC CASSIRGLGVQETQYF
few NA TRBJ2-7 TRBV18 TGTGCCAGCTCAGGGGTTGGGGAGCAGTACTTC CASSGVGEQYF
few NA TRBJ2-1 TRBV18 TGTGCCAGCTCACCCCAGAGCTCCTACAATGAGCAGTTCTTC CASSPQSSYNEQFF
NA NA TRBJ2-7 TRBV29-1 TGCAGCGTTCTGGTCTTCCTGCAGTCCGAGCAGTACTTC CSVLVFLQSEQYF
few TRBD1 TRBJ2-2 TRBV29-1 TGCAGCGCAACAGACAGGGGAGGAACCGGGGAGCTGTTTTTT CSATDRGGTGELFF
many NA TRBJ2-2 TRBV5-1 TGCGCCAGCAGCACCAACGGGGGACCCACCGGGGAGCTGTTTTTT CASSTNGGPTGELFF
few TRBD1 TRBJ1-1 TRBV6-2/TRBV6-3 TGTGCCAGCAGTTACCCCACAGGGGTCCGGACTGAAGCTTTCTTT CASSYPTGVRTEAFF
few NA TRBJ2-7 TRBV29-1 TGCAGCGTTGAGGGAAAAACGGGGTTGACCTACGAGCAGTACTTC CSVEGKTGLTYEQYF
many NA TRBJ2-7 TRBV29-1 TGCAGCGCCTTAGGACAGCAGAAGCGCGAGCAGTACTTC CSALGQQKREQYF
few NA TRBJ1-4 TRBV30 TGTGCCTGGAGTGTAGGGGGGATGGAAAAACTGTTTTTT CAWSVGGMEKLFF
many NA TRBJ2-2 TRBV18 TGTGCCAGCTCACCGATATTACAGAGGGGAGCGGACGGGGAGCTGTTTTTT CASSPILQRGADGELFF
many NA TRBJ2-5 TRBV6-2/TRBV6-3 TGTGCCAGCAGTTATTGGTCCCAGGACCAAGAGACCCAGTACTTC CASSYWSQDQETQYF